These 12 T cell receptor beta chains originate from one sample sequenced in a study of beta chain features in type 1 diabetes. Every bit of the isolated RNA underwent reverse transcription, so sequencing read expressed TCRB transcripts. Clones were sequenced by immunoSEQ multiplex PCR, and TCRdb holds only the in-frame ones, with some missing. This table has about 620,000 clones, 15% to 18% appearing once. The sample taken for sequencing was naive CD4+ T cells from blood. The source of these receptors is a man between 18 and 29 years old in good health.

For the CDR3, the DNA is TGTGCCAGCAGCGGCGCTAGCTCCTACAATGAGCAGTTCTTC. Its protein is CASSGASSYNEQFF. The rearrangement uses TRBV7-2 and TRBJ2-1; D gene unclear. The V gene's germline CDR1 is SGHTA and CDR2 FQGNSA. V lost 5 bases to trimming and J lost 0 bases, with 8 bases between them. This CDR3 has 14 residues.

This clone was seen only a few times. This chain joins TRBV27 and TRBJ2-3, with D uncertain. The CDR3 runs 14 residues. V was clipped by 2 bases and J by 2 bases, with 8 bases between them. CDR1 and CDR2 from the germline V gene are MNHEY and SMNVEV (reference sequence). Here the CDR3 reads CASSLVRYTDTQYF. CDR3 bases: TGTGCCAGCAGTTTAGTCAGGTACACAGATACGCAGTATTTT.

CDR3 nucleotide sequence: TGTGCCAGCAGAAGGTACAATGAGCAGTTCTTC. Amino acid sequence: CASRRYNEQFF. This chain connects TRBV6-5 to TRBJ2-1; D uncertain. Germline V gene data show CDR1 as MNHEY and CDR2 as SVGAGI. V was pared by 6 bases and J by 4 bases, with 4 bases between. The CDR3 has 11 amino acids.

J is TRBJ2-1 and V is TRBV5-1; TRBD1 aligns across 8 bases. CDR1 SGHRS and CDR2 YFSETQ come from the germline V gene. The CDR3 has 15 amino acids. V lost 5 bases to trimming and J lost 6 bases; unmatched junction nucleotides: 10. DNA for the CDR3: TGCGCCAGCAGGGCCCCCGGACAGGGTCGCAATGAGCAGTTCTTC. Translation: CASRAPGQGRNEQFF.

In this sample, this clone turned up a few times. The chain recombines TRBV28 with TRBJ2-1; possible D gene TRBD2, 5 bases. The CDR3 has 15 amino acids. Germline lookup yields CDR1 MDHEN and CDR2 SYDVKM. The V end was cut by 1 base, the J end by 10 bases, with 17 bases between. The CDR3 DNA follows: TGTGCCAGCAGTTTATCCCGGGCTAGCTCTCTGGAGCAGTTCTTC. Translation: CASSLSRASSLEQFF. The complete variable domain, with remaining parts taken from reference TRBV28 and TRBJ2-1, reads DVKVTQSSRYLVKRTGEKVFLECVQDMDHENMFWYRQDPGLGLRLIYFSYDVKMKEKGDIPEGYSVSREKKERFSLILESASTNQTSMYLCASSLSRASSLEQFFGPGTRLTVL.

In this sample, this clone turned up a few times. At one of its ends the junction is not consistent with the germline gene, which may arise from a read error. The CDR3 region is CAISAAWDTEAFF. CDR3 nucleotides: TGTGCCATCAGTGCCGCTTGGGACACTGAAGCTTTCTTT. V is TRBV6-5 and J is TRBJ1-1; unclear D gene. Germline CDR1 is MNHEY and CDR2 is SVGAGI. This CDR3 is built from 13 residues.

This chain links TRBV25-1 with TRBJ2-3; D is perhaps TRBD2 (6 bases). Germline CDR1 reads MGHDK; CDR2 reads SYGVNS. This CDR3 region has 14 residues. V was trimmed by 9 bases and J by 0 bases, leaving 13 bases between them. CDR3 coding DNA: TGTGCCAGTGGGACTCCATCTAGCACAGATACGCAGTATTTT. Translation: CASGTPSSTDTQYF.

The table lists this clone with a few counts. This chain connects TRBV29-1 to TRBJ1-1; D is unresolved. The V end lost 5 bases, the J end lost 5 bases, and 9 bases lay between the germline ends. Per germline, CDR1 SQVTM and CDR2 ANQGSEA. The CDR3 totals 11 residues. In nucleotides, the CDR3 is TGCAGCGTTATGGGCAGTACTGAAGCTTTCTTT. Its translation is CSVMGSTEAFF.

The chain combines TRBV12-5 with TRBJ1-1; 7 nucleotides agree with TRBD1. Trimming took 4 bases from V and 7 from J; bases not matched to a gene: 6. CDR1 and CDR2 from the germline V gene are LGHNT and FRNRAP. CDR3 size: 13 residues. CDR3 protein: CASGYTGTDEAFF. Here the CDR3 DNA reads TGTGCTAGTGGTTACACCGGGACAGATGAAGCTTTCTTT.

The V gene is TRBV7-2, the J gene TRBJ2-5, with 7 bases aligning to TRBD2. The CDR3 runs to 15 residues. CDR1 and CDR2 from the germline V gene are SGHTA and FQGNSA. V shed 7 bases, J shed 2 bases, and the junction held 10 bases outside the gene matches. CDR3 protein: CASTRPSGEQETQYF. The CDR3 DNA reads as TGTGCCAGCACCCGTCCCAGCGGGGAGCAAGAGACCCAGTACTTC.

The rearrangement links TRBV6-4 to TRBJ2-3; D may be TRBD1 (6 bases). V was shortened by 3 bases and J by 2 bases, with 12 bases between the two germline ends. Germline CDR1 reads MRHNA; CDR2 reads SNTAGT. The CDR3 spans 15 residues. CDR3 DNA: TGTGCCAGCAGTGAACAGGGTACCACCACAGATACGCAGTATTTT. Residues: CASSEQGTTTDTQYF.

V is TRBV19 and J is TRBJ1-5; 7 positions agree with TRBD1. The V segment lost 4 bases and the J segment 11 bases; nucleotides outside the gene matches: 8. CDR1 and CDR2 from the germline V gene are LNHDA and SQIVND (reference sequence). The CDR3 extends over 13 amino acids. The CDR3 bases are TGTGCCAGTAGTAGCAACAGGGGAATGGCCCAGCATTTT. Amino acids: CASSSNRGMAQHF.